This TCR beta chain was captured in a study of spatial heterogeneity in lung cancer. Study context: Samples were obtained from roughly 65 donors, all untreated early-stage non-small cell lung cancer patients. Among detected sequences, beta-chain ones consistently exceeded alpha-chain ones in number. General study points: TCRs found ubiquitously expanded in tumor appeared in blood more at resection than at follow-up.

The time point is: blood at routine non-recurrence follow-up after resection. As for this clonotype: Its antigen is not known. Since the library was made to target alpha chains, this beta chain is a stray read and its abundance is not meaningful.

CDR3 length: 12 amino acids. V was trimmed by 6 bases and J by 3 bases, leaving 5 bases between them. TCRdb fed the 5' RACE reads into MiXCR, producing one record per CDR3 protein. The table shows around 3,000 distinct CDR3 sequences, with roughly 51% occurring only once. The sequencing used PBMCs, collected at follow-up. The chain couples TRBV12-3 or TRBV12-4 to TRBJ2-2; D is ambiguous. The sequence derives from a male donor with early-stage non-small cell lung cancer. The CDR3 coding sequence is TGTGCCAGCAGCCAACACACCGGGGAGCTGTTTTTT. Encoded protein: CASSQHTGELFF.